This is a list of T cell receptor beta chains from one sample in a study of T cell repertoires in cytomegalovirus infection. These receptors are not linked to any known antigen. TCRdb reanalysed the reads using MiXCR and keeps one entry per CDR3 protein. The sample holds 600,000 to 700,000 distinct CDR3 sequences, about 33% seen once. The sequences come from cultured PBMCs, collected from culture after CMV antigen stimulation. Every receptor here comes from a human donor in good health (CMV status not recorded). Some clones in this sample may be carry-over from other donors' samples. Both conserved end residues are trimmed from each CDR3.

TRBJ2-5 TRBV7-6 ASSSAGDAETQY
TRBJ2-5 TRBV7-2 ASSRQGSETQY
TRBJ1-1 TRBV19 ASSIFGDTEAF
TRBJ2-3 TRBV7-2 ASSLSFGTASFNTQY
TRBJ1-1 TRBV5-1 ASSPGQANTEAF
TRBJ2-3 TRBV7-6 ASSFGTLVGDTQY
TRBJ2-1 TRBV7-2 ASSSSGNSYNEQF
TRBJ1-6 TRBV7-4 ASSLVGISPLH
TRBJ2-7 TRBV11-2 ASSPSGTYEQY
TRBJ2-5 TRBV20-1 SASRGQETQY
TRBJ2-7 TRBV2 ASTLGAGEHYEQY
TRBJ1-1 TRBV5-6 ASRILQAWNTEAF
TRBJ1-5 TRBV7-2 ASSAPTGTAFNQPQH
TRBJ2-7 TRBV6-1 ASSESGLGGEQY
TRBJ2-1 TRBV7-2 ASSLVWRGGYNEQF
TRBJ2-1 TRBV7-2 ASSNPGLAVNEQF
TRBJ2-7 TRBV5-5 ASSSSGGRGEQY
TRBJ1-6 TRBV3-1 ASSQVTGNAAGFPLH
TRBJ1-5 TRBV6-1 ASSEHNQPQH
TRBJ2-7 TRBV12-3/TRBV12-4 ASSLAGELYEQY
TRBJ2-3 TRBV12-3/TRBV12-4 ASSSQGLAADTQY
TRBJ2-2 TRBV7-2 ASSLQSGSTGELF
TRBJ1-5 TRBV28 ASSLKPASSNQPQH
TRBJ2-2 TRBV2 ASSFQGHGELF
TRBJ2-5 TRBV6-2/TRBV6-3 ASSFSKNLLSETQY
TRBJ2-3 TRBV28 AYGEGATDTQY
TRBJ2-5 TRBV11-2 ASSPALPFQETQY
TRBJ2-5 TRBV7-2 ASSRMGGGETQY
TRBJ2-1 TRBV20-1 SARGSGNEQF
TRBJ2-7 TRBV7-8 ASSLGSGTPDEQY
TRBJ1-1 TRBV5-4 ASSPDRGGFEAF
TRBJ1-2 TRBV6-2/TRBV6-3 ASSFSTGALYGYT
TRBJ2-3 TRBV4-1 ASSHEGVSTDTQY
TRBJ2-5 TRBV4-2 ASSRGQEGTSLY
TRBJ2-1 TRBV20-1 SARGAGRRQVHNEQF
TRBJ1-2 TRBV18 ASSPGTYVYGYT
TRBJ2-1 TRBV30 AWGIGIEQF
TRBJ2-3 TRBV5-1 ASSLVGAPPDTQY
TRBJ2-3 TRBV20-1 SARRAGRTDTQY
TRBJ2-3 TRBV7-2 ASSSLRGQGKSPDTQY
TRBJ2-7 TRBV5-1 ASSSQTGGSYEQY
TRBJ2-5 TRBV29-1 SILSGGETQY
TRBJ2-3 TRBV2 ASSEAHRVSAQY
TRBJ2-7 TRBV19 AARGEKRELADTLRHEQY
TRBJ2-5 TRBV7-8 ASSVRAGTGEETQY
TRBJ2-5 TRBV12-3/TRBV12-4 ASRGGGVREETQY